This is a list of T cell receptor beta chains from one sample in a study of T cell responses to AZD1222 COVID-19 vaccine. Sequencing used immunoSEQ multiplex PCR; TCRdb keeps in-frame clones, though not all of them. This sample has under 140,000 clones; 85% to 95% occur once, and the top ten carry about 3.1%. The sample in question was peripheral blood, obtained 28 days after the second AZD1222 dose. The source is an adult who received the AZD1222 COVID-19 vaccine. The conserved cysteine and the conserved F or W are not part of the CDR3 here. A clone size is listed for some rows: how often the clone was seen (once, few, many), or a class if it is expanded.

clone_size: -; cdr3_length: 15; v_call: TRBV7-9; cdr3_aa: ASSSGHTGQGYNEQF
clone_size: -; cdr3_length: 12; v_call: TRBV7-2; cdr3_aa: ASNRMGQNYGYT
clone_size: -; cdr3_length: 17; v_call: TRBV19; cdr3_aa: ASSISSGRLENSYNEQF
clone_size: once; cdr3_length: 14; v_call: TRBV9; cdr3_aa: ASRTIPGVHYNEQF
clone_size: -; cdr3_length: 11; v_call: TRBV11-2; cdr3_aa: ASSTTGLVGYT
clone_size: -; cdr3_length: 13; v_call: TRBV7-8; cdr3_aa: ASRRAGQGNSPLH
clone_size: once; cdr3_length: 15; v_call: TRBV12-2; cdr3_aa: ASRLLHRRDRLTPLH
clone_size: once; cdr3_length: 11; v_call: TRBV19; cdr3_aa: ASRDGLQETQY
clone_size: -; cdr3_length: 11; v_call: TRBV11-2; cdr3_aa: ASSLRFRDTQY
clone_size: -; cdr3_length: 11; v_call: TRBV29-1; cdr3_aa: SAKRGVAAEAF
clone_size: -; cdr3_length: 10; v_call: TRBV29-1; cdr3_aa: SVEDSSYGYT
clone_size: once; cdr3_length: 13; v_call: TRBV3-1/TRBV3-2; cdr3_aa: ASSPRFRGDTEAF
clone_size: -; cdr3_length: 11; v_call: TRBV9; cdr3_aa: ASRRTGNTEAF
clone_size: -; cdr3_length: 14; v_call: TRBV27; cdr3_aa: ASSPLTAGGAYGYT
clone_size: -; cdr3_length: 12; v_call: TRBV2; cdr3_aa: ASSEGRSSYEQY
clone_size: -; cdr3_length: 12; v_call: TRBV19; cdr3_aa: ATDSTHSGNTIY
clone_size: -; cdr3_length: 11; v_call: TRBV7-9; cdr3_aa: ASSLGLQETQY
clone_size: once; cdr3_length: 11; v_call: TRBV12-3/TRBV12-4; cdr3_aa: ASSLRGSTEAF
clone_size: -; cdr3_length: 9; v_call: TRBV7-9; cdr3_aa: ASGTNEKLF
clone_size: -; cdr3_length: 10; v_call: TRBV25-1; cdr3_aa: ASSAPREGAF